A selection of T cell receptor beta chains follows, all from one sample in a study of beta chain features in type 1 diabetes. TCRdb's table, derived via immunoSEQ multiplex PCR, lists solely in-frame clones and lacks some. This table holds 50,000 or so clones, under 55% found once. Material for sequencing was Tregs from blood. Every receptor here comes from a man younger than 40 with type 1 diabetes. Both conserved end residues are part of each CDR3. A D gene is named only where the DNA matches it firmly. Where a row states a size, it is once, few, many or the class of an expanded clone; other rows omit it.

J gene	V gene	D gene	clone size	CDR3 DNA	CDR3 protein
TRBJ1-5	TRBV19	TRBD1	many	TGTGCCAGTAGTATAGATCGACAGGGCGGTCAGCCCCAGCATTTT	CASSIDRQGGQPQHF
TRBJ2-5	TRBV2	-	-	TGTGCCAGCAGTGAAGCGCTTGGGGAGCAGTACTTC	CASSEALGEQYF
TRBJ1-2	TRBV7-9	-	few	TGTGCCAGCAGCTTCGGGACACCGACTAACTATGGCTACACCTTC	CASSFGTPTNYGYTF
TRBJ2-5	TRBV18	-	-	TGTGCCAGCTCACCCTGGGCGGGAAGCCAAGAGACCCAGTACTTC	CASSPWAGSQETQYF
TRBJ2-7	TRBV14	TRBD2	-	TGTGCCAGCAGCCCCGAACTAGCGAGATCCTACGAGCAGTACTTC	CASSPELARSYEQYF
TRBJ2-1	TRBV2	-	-	TGTGCCAGCAGTAAGACACTCCCGCAGTTCTTC	CASSKTLPQFF
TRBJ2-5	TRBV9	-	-	TGTGCCAGCAGCGTAGCACAGCAAGAGACCCAGTACTTC	CASSVAQQETQYF
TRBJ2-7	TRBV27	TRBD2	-	TGTGCCAGCAGTTTAGCGGGAGTAACACTCGAGCAGTACTTC	CASSLAGVTLEQYF
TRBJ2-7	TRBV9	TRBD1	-	TGTGCCAGCAGCGTGACGGGACAGGTTTACGAGCAGTACTTC	CASSVTGQVYEQYF
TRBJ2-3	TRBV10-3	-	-	TGTGCCATCAGTGATCCGGGATTAAAAGGGGGAGATACGCAGTATTTT	CAISDPGLKGGDTQYF
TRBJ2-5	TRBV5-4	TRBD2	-	TGTGCCAGCAGCCTGGGGACTAGCGGGCGGGAGACCCAGTACTTC	CASSLGTSGRETQYF
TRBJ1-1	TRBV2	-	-	TGTGCCAGCAGGATCGGGGGTACCACTGAAGCTTTCTTT	CASRIGGTTEAFF
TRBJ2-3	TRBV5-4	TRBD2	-	TGTGCCAGCAGCTCGACTAGCGGGAATACAGATACGCAGTATTTT	CASSSTSGNTDTQYF
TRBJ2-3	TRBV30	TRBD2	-	TGTGCCTGGAGTCTTAGCGGGAGCTCAGATACGCAGTATTTT	CAWSLSGSSDTQYF
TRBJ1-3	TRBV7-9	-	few	TGTGCCAGCAGCTATTGGACAGCCTCTGGAAACACCATATATTTT	CASSYWTASGNTIYF
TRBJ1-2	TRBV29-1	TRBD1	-	TGCAGCGTTGCAAGGGGGCGAGGCTACACCTTC	CSVARGRGYTF
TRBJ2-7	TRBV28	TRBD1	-	TGTGCCAGCAGTCGCGGACAGGGGCCGACCTACGAGCAGTACTTC	CASSRGQGPTYEQYF
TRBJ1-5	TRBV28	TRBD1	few	TGTGCCAGCACGACAGGACAGGGAGCTCAGCCCCAGCATTTT	CASTTGQGAQPQHF
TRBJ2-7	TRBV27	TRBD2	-	TGTGCCACCTGGAGGCGGGAGAGCTACGAGCAGTACTTC	CATWRRESYEQYF
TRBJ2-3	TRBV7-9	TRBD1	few	TGTGCCAGCAGACAAGGACAGGGGTCAGATACGCAGTATTTT	CASRQGQGSDTQYF
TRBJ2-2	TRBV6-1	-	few	TGTGCCAGCAGTGAAGATTTGGGGTTAAGAGGGACCGGGGAGCTGTTTTTT	CASSEDLGLRGTGELFF
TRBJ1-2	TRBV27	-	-	TGTGCCAGCAGAACCACAGGGATGGAGGGCTACACCTTC	CASRTTGMEGYTF
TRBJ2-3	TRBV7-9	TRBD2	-	TGTGCCAGCAGCCCTACCGCTTCTAGCGGGAGAACAGATACGCAGTATTTT	CASSPTASSGRTDTQYF
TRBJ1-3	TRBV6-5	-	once	TGTGCCAGCAGTTACTCCGGGAACGCTGGAAACACCATATATTTT	CASSYSGNAGNTIYF
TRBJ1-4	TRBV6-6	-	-	-	CASSSSGEKLFF
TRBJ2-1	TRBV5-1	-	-	TGCGCCAGCAGCCCGGCGGCTAGCGCGAGCATACCTTCAAAGTTCTTC	CASSPAASASIPSKFF
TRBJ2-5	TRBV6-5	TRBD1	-	TGTGCCAGCAGTGGGGACAGATACCAAGAGACCCAGTACTTC	CASSGDRYQETQYF
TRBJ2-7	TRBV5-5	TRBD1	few	TGTGCCAGCAGCTCCGGACAGGTATTTGCCTCTTCCTACGAGCAGTACTTC	CASSSGQVFASSYEQYF
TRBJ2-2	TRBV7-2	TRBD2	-	TGTGCCAGCAGCTTACGGGCTAGCGGGCAGGTGAGAAACACCGGGGAGCTGTTTTTT	CASSLRASGQVRNTGELFF
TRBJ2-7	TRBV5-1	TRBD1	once	TGCGCCAGCAGCCAGGGGGCGGGGTCCTACGAGCAGTACTTC	CASSQGAGSYEQYF
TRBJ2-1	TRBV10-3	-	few	TGTGCCACCTTAGCCGGGACACCTTACAATGAGCAGTTCTTC	CATLAGTPYNEQFF
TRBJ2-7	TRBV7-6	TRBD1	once	TGTGCCAGCAGCCCAGACAGGGGTCAGCACGGGCAGTACTTC	CASSPDRGQHGQYF
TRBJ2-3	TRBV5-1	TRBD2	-	TGCGCCAGCAGCTTGGCTCCTTCTAGCGGGAGGGACTTCACAGATACGCAGTATTTT	CASSLAPSSGRDFTDTQYF
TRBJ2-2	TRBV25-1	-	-	TGTGCCAGCAGTGTCCAGGGTATCGGGGAGCTGTTTTTT	CASSVQGIGELFF
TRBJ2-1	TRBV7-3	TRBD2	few	TGTGCCAGCAGCCTTTCAGGGACTAGCGGAGCGAGCTCCTACAATGAGCAGTTCTTC	CASSLSGTSGASSYNEQFF
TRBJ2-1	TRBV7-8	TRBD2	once	TGTGCCAGCAGCCCTCTTGGGGCGGGAGGAGGAAATGAGCAGTTCTTC	CASSPLGAGGGNEQFF
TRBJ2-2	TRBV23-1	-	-	-	CASIPPLGSGTPGSCFF
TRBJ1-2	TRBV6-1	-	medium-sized	TGTGCCAGCAGTGAAACAGCAACTGCTAACTATGGCTACACCTTC	CASSETATANYGYTF
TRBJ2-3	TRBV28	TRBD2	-	TGTGCCAGCAGCGGAGTACTAGCGGTCGTAGATACGCAGTATTTT	CASSGVLAVVDTQYF
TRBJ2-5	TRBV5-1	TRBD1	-	TGCGCCAGCAGCCCGGGACAGTCACAAGAGACCCAGTACTTC	CASSPGQSQETQYF
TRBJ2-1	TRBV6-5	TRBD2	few	TGTGCCAGCAGTCATAGCGGGAGGGCTATCGGTGAGCAGTTCTTC	CASSHSGRAIGEQFF
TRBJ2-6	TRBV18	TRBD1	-	TGTGCCAGCTCACCACAGGGGGCAGGCTCTGGGGCCAACGTCCTGACTTTC	CASSPQGAGSGANVLTF